The clone carrying this T cell receptor (beta chain) was recorded many times. What it binds is not known. 2 million PBMCs stored at -80 C were the source of the unsorted libraries. The CDR3 runs to 13 residues. V shed 7 bases and J shed 4 bases, with 12 bases lying between them. From germline, CDR1 is MDHEN and CDR2 SYDVKM. The yield of each sequencing run was over 160 million TCR-beta sequences from 15-18 subjects. One entry per CDR3 protein results from TCRdb running MiXCR on the 5' RACE reads. In the table there are some 53,000 distinct CDR3 sequences, roughly 17% of which are singletons. This sample is part of a study of neurological immune-mediated disorders. Study outcomes and limitations: Private repertoires in all groups were suggested by the finding that expanded clones across subjects shared no CDR3 amino acid sequences.

The TCR sequence derives from a man in his fifties or sixties in good health. This chain joins TRBV28 and TRBJ2-3, with D unclear. Source material: PBMCs. The CDR3 sequence is CASKEKAPDTQYF. The CDR3 DNA is TGTGCCAGCAAGGAAAAGGCCCCAGATACGCAGTATTTT.